This T cell receptor (beta chain) comes out of a study of T cell repertoires in cytomegalovirus infection. At the level of the study: Evidence of both CMV infection and a matching HLA type came from public TCR beta signatures. Study-wide findings and caveats: Within the response measured ex vivo, HLA-C-restricted CMV-specific TCR beta clonotypes were dominant.

At least ten counts were recorded for this clonotype. Its target is unknown. One entry per CDR3 protein results from TCRdb running MiXCR on the reads. The table records more than 75,000 distinct CDR3 sequences, 25% to 30% of them present only once. V lost 5 bases to trimming and J lost 1 base, with 6 bases between them. The CDR3 has 12 residues. The V gene's germline CDR1 is MNHNS and CDR2 SASEGT. The chain combines TRBV6-1 with TRBJ2-7, with D maybe TRBD1 (5 bases). Material: CD8+ T cells from cultured PBMCs, obtained from culture after CMV antigen stimulation. The receptor was derived from a human donor in good health (CMV status not recorded). Some clones in this sample may be carry-over from other donors' samples. As DNA, the CDR3 is TGTGCCAGCAGTTCAGGGTCCTACGAGCAGTACTTC. Translation: CASSSGSYEQYF.